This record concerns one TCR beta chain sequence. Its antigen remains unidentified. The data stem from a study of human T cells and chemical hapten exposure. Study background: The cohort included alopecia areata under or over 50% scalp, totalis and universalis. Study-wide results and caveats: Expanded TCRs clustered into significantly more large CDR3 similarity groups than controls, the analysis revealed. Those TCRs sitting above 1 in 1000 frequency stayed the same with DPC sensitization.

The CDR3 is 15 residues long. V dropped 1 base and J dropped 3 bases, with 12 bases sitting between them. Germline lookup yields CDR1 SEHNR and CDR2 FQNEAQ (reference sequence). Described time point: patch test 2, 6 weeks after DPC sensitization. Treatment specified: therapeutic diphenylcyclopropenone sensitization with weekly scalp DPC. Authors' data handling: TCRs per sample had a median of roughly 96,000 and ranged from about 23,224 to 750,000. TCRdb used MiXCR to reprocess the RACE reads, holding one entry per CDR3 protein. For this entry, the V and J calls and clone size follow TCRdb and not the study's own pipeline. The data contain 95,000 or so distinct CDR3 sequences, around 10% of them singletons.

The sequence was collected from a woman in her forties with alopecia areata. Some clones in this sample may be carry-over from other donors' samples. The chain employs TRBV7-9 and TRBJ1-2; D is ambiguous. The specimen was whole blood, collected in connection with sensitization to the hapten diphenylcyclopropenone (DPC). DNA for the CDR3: TGTGCCAGCAGCTTAGTAGGGCAGGCTTACTATGGCTACACCTTC. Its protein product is CASSLVGQAYYGYTF. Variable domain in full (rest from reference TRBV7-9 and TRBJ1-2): DTGVSQNPRHKITKRGQNVTFRCDPISEHNRLYWYRQTLGQGPEFLTYFQNEAQLEKSRLLSDRFSAERPKGSFSTLEIQRTEQGDSAMYLCASSLVGQAYYGYTFGSGTRLTVV.